The 3 T cell receptor beta chains listed next were all sequenced from one sample in a study of human T cells and chemical hapten exposure. TCRdb analysed the RACE reads with MiXCR anew, one entry per CDR3 protein. The data show some 330,000 distinct CDR3 sequences, about 5% seen once. Time point noted: pre-sensitization, week 0. Stated treatment: therapeutic diphenylcyclopropenone sensitization with weekly scalp DPC. The source material was whole blood, sampled in connection with sensitization to the hapten diphenylcyclopropenone (DPC). Source of these receptors: a woman aged 18-35 years with alopecia areata. Some clones in this sample may be carry-over from other donors' samples.

V is TRBV4-2 and J is TRBJ2-3; no firm D call. The CDR3 length is 14 residues. V was shortened by 6 bases and J by 3 bases, with 13 bases between the two germline ends. The germline gives CDR1 LGHNA, CDR2 YNFKEQ. This CDR3 is CASSLDFNTDTQYF. CDR3 bases: TGTGCCAGCAGTTTAGACTTCAATACAGATACGCAGTATTTT.

The J gene is TRBJ2-5, the V gene TRBV7-9; TRBD2 matches at 11 bases. The trim removed 5 bases at V and 2 bases at J, leaving 7 bases unmatched. This CDR3 is 16 amino acids long. Germline CDR1 is SEHNR and CDR2 is FQNEAQ (reference sequence). This chain's CDR3 is CASSPGTSGQQETQYF. CDR3 coding DNA: TGTGCCAGCAGCCCCGGGACTAGCGGCCAACAAGAGACCCAGTACTTC.

The J gene is TRBJ1-1, the V gene TRBV25-1; 9 nucleotides match TRBD1. The V and J ends lost 6 bases and 4 bases, in that order; junction bases with no gene match: 12. In germline, CDR1 is MGHDK, CDR2 SYGVNS. The CDR3 runs to 16 residues. The CDR3 DNA sequence: TGTGCCAGCAGCGTCCGGGACAGGGCGCTAGGCACTGAAGCTTTCTTT. Its translation is CASSVRDRALGTEAFF.